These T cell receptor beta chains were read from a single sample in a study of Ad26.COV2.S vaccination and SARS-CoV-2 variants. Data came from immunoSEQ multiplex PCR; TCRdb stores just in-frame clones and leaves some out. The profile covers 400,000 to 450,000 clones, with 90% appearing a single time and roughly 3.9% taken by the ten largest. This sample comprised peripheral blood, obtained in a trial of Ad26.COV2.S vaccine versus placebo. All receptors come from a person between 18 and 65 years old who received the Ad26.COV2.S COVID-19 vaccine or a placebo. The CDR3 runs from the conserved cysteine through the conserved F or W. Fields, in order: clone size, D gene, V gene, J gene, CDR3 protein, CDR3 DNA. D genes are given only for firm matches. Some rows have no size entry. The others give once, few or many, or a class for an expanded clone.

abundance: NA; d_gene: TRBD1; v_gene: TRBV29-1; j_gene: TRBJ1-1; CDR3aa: CSVALNRGGTEAFF; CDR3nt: TGCAGCGTTGCTTTAAACAGGGGAGGTACTGAAGCTTTCTTT
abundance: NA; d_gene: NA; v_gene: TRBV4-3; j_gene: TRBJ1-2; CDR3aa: CASSQDRVGGNGYTF; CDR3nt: TGCGCCAGCAGCCAAGATCGGGTAGGGGGAAATGGCTACACCTTC
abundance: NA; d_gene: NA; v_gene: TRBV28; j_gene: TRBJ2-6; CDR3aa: CASSLGGSGANVLTF; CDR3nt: TGTGCCAGCAGTTTGGGCGGCTCTGGGGCCAACGTCCTGACTTTC
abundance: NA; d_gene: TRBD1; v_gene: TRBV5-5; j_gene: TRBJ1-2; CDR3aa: CASSFEGQNNYGYTF; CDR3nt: TGTGCCAGCAGCTTTGAGGGACAGAATAACTATGGCTACACCTTC
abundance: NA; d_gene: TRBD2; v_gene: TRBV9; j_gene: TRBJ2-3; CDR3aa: CASSAGTSGRTQYF; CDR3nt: TGTGCCAGCAGCGCCGGGACTAGCGGGAGGACGCAGTATTTT
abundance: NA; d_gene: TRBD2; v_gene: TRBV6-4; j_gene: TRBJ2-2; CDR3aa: CASSDSSGTGELFF; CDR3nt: TGTGCCAGCAGTGACTCTAGCGGGACCGGGGAGCTGTTTTTT
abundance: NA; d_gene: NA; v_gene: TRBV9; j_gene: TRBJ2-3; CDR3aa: CASSVATTDTQYF; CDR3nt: TGTGCCAGCAGCGTAGCTACCACAGATACGCAGTATTTT
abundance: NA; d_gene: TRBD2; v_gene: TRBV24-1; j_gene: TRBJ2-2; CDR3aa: CATEVAGGPSTGELFF; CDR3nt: TGTGCCACCGAGGTAGCGGGAGGGCCGAGCACCGGGGAGCTGTTTTTT
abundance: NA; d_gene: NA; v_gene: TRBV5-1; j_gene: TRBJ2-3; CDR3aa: CASSRGAPDTQYF; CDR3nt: TGCGCCAGCAGCCGCGGGGCCCCAGATACGCAGTATTTT
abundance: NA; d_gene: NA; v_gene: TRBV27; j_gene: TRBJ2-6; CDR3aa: CASSTFSGANVLTF; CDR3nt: TGTGCCAGCAGTACTTTCTCTGGGGCCAACGTCCTGACTTTC
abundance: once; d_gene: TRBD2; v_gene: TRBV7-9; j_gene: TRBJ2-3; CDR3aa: CASSYGTSGRADTQYF; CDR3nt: TGTGCCAGCAGCTATGGGACTAGCGGGAGGGCAGATACGCAGTATTTT
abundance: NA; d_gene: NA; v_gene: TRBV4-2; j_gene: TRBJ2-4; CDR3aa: CASSQESFNFRAKNIQYF; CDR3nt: TGTGCCAGCAGCCAAGAGTCATTTAATTTCCGGGCCAAAAACATTCAGTACTTC
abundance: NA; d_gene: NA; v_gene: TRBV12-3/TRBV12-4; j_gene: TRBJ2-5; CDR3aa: CASSLQGAETQYF; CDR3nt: TGTGCCAGCAGTCTACAGGGTGCGGAGACCCAGTACTTC
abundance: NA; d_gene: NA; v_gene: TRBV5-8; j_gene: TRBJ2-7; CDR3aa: CASSYTTATSDEQYF; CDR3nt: TGTGCCAGCAGCTATACTACAGCTACGTCCGACGAGCAGTACTTC
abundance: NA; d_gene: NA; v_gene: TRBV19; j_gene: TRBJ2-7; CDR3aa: CASSIEGTTYYEQYF; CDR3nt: TGTGCCAGTAGTATAGAGGGTACGACTTACTACGAGCAGTACTTC